A single sample is the source of the 17 T cell receptor beta chains below, sequenced in a study of blood T cell repertoires in COVID-19 (dated by TCRdb to 2018 to 2020). Library preparation used the immunoSEQ multiplex PCR assay. TCRdb's version of the immuneACCESS table is confined to in-frame rearrangements and falls short of the full clone set. An unresolved V gene accounts for under half of the shortfall where checked; the remainder is of unknown origin. The sample yields 120,000 to 150,000 clones; roughly 80% were counted once. 15% to 20% of the sample goes to the ten largest clones. Sample: peripheral blood. All receptors come from a man in his fifties or sixties with acute or convalescent COVID-19.

The rearrangement joins TRBV23-1 to TRBJ2-7; perhaps TRBD1 as D (5 bases). TRBV23-1 is recorded as an ORF, its role being uncertain. Trimming took 5 bases from V and 0 from J, leaving 8 bases between them. The CDR3 is 13 amino acids. The CDR3 DNA sequence: TGCGCCAGCAGTTTTGACAGCTCCTACGAGCAGTACGTC. As protein: CASSFDSSYEQYV.

Worth noting for this clone: A junction boundary mismatches the germline segment, possibly from a read error. The chain carries TRBV29-1 and TRBJ1-1; 9 nucleotides agree with TRBD1. Germline CDR1 reads SQVTM; CDR2 reads ANQGSEA. CDR3 length: 12 amino acids. CDR3 in DNA: TGCAGCGTTGTACGACAGGGGGTCGGCTCAGGCTTT. It codes for CSVVRQGVGSGF.

The gene calls are TRBV6-5 and TRBJ1-1, with 8 bases that match TRBD1. V dropped 6 bases and J dropped 5; count of bases not matched to a gene: 11. Germline V lookup: CDR1 MNHEY, CDR2 SVGAGI. The CDR3 extends over 15 amino acids. This CDR3 is CASRTTFTGGTEAFF. The CDR3 DNA reads as TGTGCCAGCAGGACGACATTTACAGGGGGTACTGAAGCTTTCTTT.

This clone was detected a few times. The sample has other DNA sequences that encode this CDR3 too. The chain joins TRBV6-1 to TRBJ2-6, with 7 bases lining up with TRBD1. Germline V CDR1 and CDR2: MNHNS, SASEGT. After removal of 1 base from V and 4 bases from J, the junction contained 1 base not matched to a gene. CDR3 length: 15 amino acids. The CDR3 protein is CASSEEGAGANVLTF. The CDR3 DNA reads TGTGCCAGCAGTGAAGAGGGGGCCGGGGCCAACGTCCTGACTTTC.

This chain joins TRBV9 and TRBJ1-1; D is unclear. V shed 0 bases and J shed 1 base, with 4 bases lying between them. CDR3 size: 13 residues. Germline V gene data show CDR1 as SGDLS and CDR2 as YYNGEE. The CDR3 sequence: CASSVARNTEAFF. The CDR3 DNA reads as TGTGCCAGCAGCGTAGCCAGGAACACTGAAGCTTTCTTT.

The chain carries TRBV10-1 and TRBJ2-3; 9 bases map to TRBD1. Germline CDR1 WNHNN, CDR2 SYGVQD (reference sequence). The CDR3 length is 16 residues. V shed 4 bases, J shed 4 bases, and the junction held 9 bases outside the gene matches. The CDR3: CASSVGNRGRSDTQYF. For the CDR3, the DNA is TGCGCCAGCAGTGTTGGGAACAGGGGGCGGTCAGATACGCAGTATTTT.

The count of this clone is one. One end of the junction varies from germline; a read error may be responsible. This chain links TRBV6-5 with TRBJ1-2, with 7 bases matching TRBD1. The CDR3 spans 15 residues. CDR1 MNHEY and CDR2 SVGAGI come from the germline V gene. CDR3 sequence: CASSTTGTVNSGYTF. In nucleotides, the CDR3 is TGTGCCAGCAGTACAACCGGGACAGTTAACTCTGGCTACACCTTC.

The chain employs TRBV5-5 and TRBJ1-2, with a tentative D call TRBD1 (5 bases). CDR1 is SGHKS, CDR2 YYEKEE, per germline (reference sequence). V was cut by 0 bases and J by 1 base, with 10 bases left in between. This CDR3 is built from 15 residues. The CDR3 protein is CASSLGGTGNYGYTF. The DNA for the CDR3 is TGTGCCAGCAGCTTGGGCGGGACGGGTAACTATGGCTACACCTTC.

The chain joins TRBV11-2 to TRBJ2-1, with 11 bases identical to TRBD2. This CDR3 contains 15 residues. Per the germline V gene, CDR1 is SGHAT and CDR2 is FQNNGV. The trim removed 5 bases at V and 3 bases at J, leaving 3 bases unmatched. The CDR3 region is CASSLTSGVYNEQFF. CDR3 nucleotide sequence: TGTGCCAGCAGCCTGACTAGCGGGGTCTACAATGAGCAGTTCTTC.

The J gene is TRBJ1-4, the V gene TRBV7-9; 8 nucleotides agree with TRBD1. This CDR3 spans 14 amino acids. Germline lookup yields CDR1 SEHNR and CDR2 FQNEAQ (reference sequence). V dropped 5 bases and J dropped 6; count of bases not matched to a gene: 5. As DNA, the CDR3 is TGTGCCAGCAGCACTACAGGGGGATATGAAAAACTGTTTTTT. It translates to CASSTTGGYEKLFF.

This chain joins TRBV5-1 and TRBJ2-5; a possible D gene is TRBD2 (5 bases). The CDR3 sequence is 14 residues long. V lost 1 base to trimming and J lost 1 base, with 8 bases between them. Germline assignment: CDR1 SGHRS and CDR2 YFSETQ. The CDR3 loop is CASSLTRVQETQYF. CDR3 nucleotides: TGCGCCAGCAGCTTGACTAGGGTCCAAGAGACCCAGTACTTC.

The chain joins TRBV9 to TRBJ2-5; 7 bases map to TRBD1. Germline V CDR1 and CDR2: SGDLS, YYNGEE. The CDR3 extends over 15 amino acids. The junction had 11 bases not matched to a gene; V was cut back by 4 bases and J by 5 bases. The CDR3 DNA follows: TGTGCCAGCAGCCGACAGGGAATGCTCGGGGAGACCCAGTACTTC. Its translation is CASSRQGMLGETQYF.

In nucleotides, the CDR3 is TGTGCCAGCAGTTACACAGTCAGCTCGGCAGATACGCAGTATTTT. It encodes CASSYTVSSADTQYF. V is TRBV6-5 and J is TRBJ2-3; D uncertain. Trimming cost V 2 bases and J 4 bases, with 13 bases left between them. CDR3 length: 15 residues. CDR1 and CDR2 from the germline V gene are MNHEY and SVGAGI.

The chain links TRBV5-5 to TRBJ1-5; the match to TRBD1 covers 8 bases. Germline V CDR1 and CDR2: SGHKS, YYEKEE (reference sequence). The junction had 7 bases not matched to a gene; V was cut back by 4 bases and J by 4 bases. CDR3 length: 15 residues. The CDR3 region has the DNA TGTGCCAGCAGCGCATCCCGACAGGGGAATCAGCCCCAGCATTTT. Amino acids: CASSASRQGNQPQHF.

The gene calls are TRBV9 and TRBJ1-1; 9 positions agree with TRBD1. The CDR3 is made up of 15 amino acids. Germline V CDR1 and CDR2: SGDLS, YYNGEE. After removal of 1 base from V and 12 bases from J, the junction contained 13 bases not matched to a gene. CDR3 in DNA: TGTGCCAGCAGCGTAACGGGACAGGGCACGTGGGGGACTTTCTTT. It translates to CASSVTGQGTWGTFF. Supplemented by reference TRBV9 and TRBJ1-1, the full variable domain reads DSGVTQTPKHLITATGQRVTLRCSPRSGDLSVYWYQQSLDQGLQFLIQYYNGEERAKGNILERFSAQQFPDLHSELNLSSLELGDSALYFCASSVTGQGTWGTFFGQGTRLTVV.

The chain uses TRBV29-1 and TRBJ2-3, with 8 nucleotides matching TRBD2. J gave up 4 bases and V 7 bases, and 4 bases lay outside the gene matches. CDR1 is SQVTM and CDR2 is ANQGSEA in the germline V gene. CDR3 size: 12 residues. The CDR3 sequence is CSADSGADTQYF. The CDR3 DNA follows: TGCAGCGCCGATAGCGGGGCAGATACGCAGTATTTT.

The genes are TRBV5-8 and TRBJ1-1; 10 bases line up with TRBD1. Losses at the gene ends were 4 bases for V and 6 bases for J; bases not matched to a gene: 3. The CDR3 is 13 residues long. In germline, CDR1 is SGHTS, CDR2 YDEGEE. CDR3 DNA: TGTGCCAGCAGCCGGGACAGGGGCTCTGAAGCTTTCTTT. Translation: CASSRDRGSEAFF.